This T cell receptor beta chain was captured by sequencing in a study of T cell responses to AZD1222 COVID-19 vaccine. Study outcomes and limitations: Seropositive AZD1222 recipients at baseline numbered only 6 or 7. Among the donors, most were white British and more were female, and clonal diversity was possibly underestimated. Repertoires were obtained only post-peak T cell response.

With 3 bases removed from V and 6 bases from J, the gap between germline ends came to 2 bases. Germline V gene sequence: CDR1 WNHNN, CDR2 SYGVQD (reference sequence). This CDR3 is 11 amino acids long. The data were produced by immunoSEQ multiplex PCR, yet TCRdb's version contains in-frame clones alone and is incomplete. The profile covers about 67,000 clones, with about 80% appearing a single time and about 6.5% taken by the ten largest. Concerning this clone itself: Its antigen is not known.

The rearrangement links TRBV10-1 to TRBJ2-2; D is unclear. This clonotype was obtained from an adult who received the AZD1222 COVID-19 vaccine. The sample was peripheral blood, taken 28 days after the second AZD1222 dose. The CDR3 is CASSESGELFF. Here the CDR3 DNA reads TGCGCCAGCAGTGAATCCGGGGAGCTGTTTTTT.